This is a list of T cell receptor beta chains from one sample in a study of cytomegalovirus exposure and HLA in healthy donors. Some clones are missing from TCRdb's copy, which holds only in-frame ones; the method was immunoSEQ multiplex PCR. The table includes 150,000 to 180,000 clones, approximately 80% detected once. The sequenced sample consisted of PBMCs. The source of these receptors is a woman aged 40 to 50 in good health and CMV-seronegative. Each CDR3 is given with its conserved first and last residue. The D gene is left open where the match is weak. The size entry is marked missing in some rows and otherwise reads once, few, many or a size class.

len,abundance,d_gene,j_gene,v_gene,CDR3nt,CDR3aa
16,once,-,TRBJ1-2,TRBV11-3,TGTGCCAGCAGCTTAGATTTCACAGGCGACCTCTATGGCTACACCTTC,CASSLDFTGDLYGYTF
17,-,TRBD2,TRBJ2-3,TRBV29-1,TGCAGCTTCCTTAGAGGAGCGGGGGGGCCTGAGACAGATACGCAGTATTTT,CSFLRGAGGPETDTQYF
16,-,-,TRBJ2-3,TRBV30,TGTGCCTGGAGTGGTAGGCAGGCGATTGTGACGGATACGCAGTATTTT,CAWSGRQAIVTDTQYF
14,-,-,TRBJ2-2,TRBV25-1,TGTGCCAGCAGTGATCTCCTGAACACCGGGGAGCTGTTTTTT,CASSDLLNTGELFF
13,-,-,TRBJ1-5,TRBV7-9,TGTGCCAGCAGTAGTACAGGGAATCAGCCCCAGCATTTT,CASSSTGNQPQHF
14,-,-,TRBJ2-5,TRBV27,TGTGCCAGCAGTTCCAGGGTACTGGGGGAGACCCAGTACTTC,CASSSRVLGETQYF
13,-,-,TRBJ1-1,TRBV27,TGTGCCAGCAAACGCGAAGGAGACACTGAAGCTTTCTTT,CASKREGDTEAFF
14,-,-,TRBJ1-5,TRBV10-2,TGCGCCAGCAGTGAGTCGGGAGGGGTGCAGCCCCAGCATTTT,CASSESGGVQPQHF
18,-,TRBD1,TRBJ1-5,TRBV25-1,TGTGCCAGCAGTGCACACGCCGACAGGGCGGTAAACAATCAGCCCCAGCATTTT,CASSAHADRAVNNQPQHF
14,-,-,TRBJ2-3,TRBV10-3,TGTGCCATCAGTGAGTCAACGGGGACAGATACGCAGTATTTT,CAISESTGTDTQYF
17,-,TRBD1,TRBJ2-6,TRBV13,TGTGCCAGCAGCTTAGCGCCAGGGGGCGCCGGGGCCAACGTCCTGACTTTC,CASSLAPGGAGANVLTF
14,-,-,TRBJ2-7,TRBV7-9,TGTGCCAGCAGCCGGCAGGGGAACCCCTACGAGCAGTACTTC,CASSRQGNPYEQYF
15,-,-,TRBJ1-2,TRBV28,TGTGCCAGCAGTTTATCAGGGGTAGGGTTGAGTGGCTACACCTTC,CASSLSGVGLSGYTF
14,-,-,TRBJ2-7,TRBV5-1,TGCGCCAGCAGTAGGGGGGGGGCCCCCTACGAGCAGTACTTC,CASSRGGAPYEQYF
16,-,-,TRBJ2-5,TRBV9,TGTGCCAGCAGCGTAGAGGACGGGGATCTAGGAGAGACCCAGTACTTC,CASSVEDGDLGETQYF
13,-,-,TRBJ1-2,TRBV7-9,TGTGCCAGCAGTCAGGGGACGGAGTATGGCTACACCTTC,CASSQGTEYGYTF
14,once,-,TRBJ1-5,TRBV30,TGTGCCTGGGGGACACTTAATAGCAATCAGCCCCAGCATTTT,CAWGTLNSNQPQHF